This T cell receptor (beta chain) was found in a study of lymphopenia after photon versus proton radiotherapy. Study-wide findings and caveats: Authors raise, but do not show, better survival with proton therapy.

Notes on this clone: Its antigen is undetermined.

Trimming took off 2 bases at V and 1 base at J, with 13 bases between the two ends. The CDR3 consists of 16 residues. Germline CDR1 reads SGHDN; CDR2 reads FVKESK. Using immunoSEQ multiplex PCR, the repertoire was profiled, and TCRdb retains in-frame clones only, with some absent. The repertoire holds about 20,000 clones, with approximately 84% as singletons. This sequence joins TRBV14 and TRBJ2-3; D not certain. Sequencing was performed on peripheral blood, taken from a patient treated with photon-based radiotherapy. This clonotype was obtained from a woman aged 45 to 65 with pancreatic cancer. The CDR3 bases are TGTGCCAGCAGCCAAATACCCTTCGAAGGCACAGATACGCAGTATTTT. It encodes CASSQIPFEGTDTQYF. Filled out from reference TRBV14 and TRBJ2-3, the complete variable domain reads EAGVTQFPSHSVIEKGQTVTLRCDPISGHDNLYWYRRVMGKEIKFLLHFVKESKQDESGMPNNRFLAERTGGTYSTLKVQPAELEDSGVYFCASSQIPFEGTDTQYFGPGTRLTVL.